This T cell receptor beta chain was identified in a study of blood T cell repertoires in COVID-19. The CDR3 spans 16 residues. Germline CDR1 reads SGHRS; CDR2 reads YFSETQ. V lost 4 bases and J lost 1; bases outside the gene matches: 8. This clone was seen only once. Per the authors' pipeline: Nucleated cell number was recorded as an estimate derived from reference gene primer amplification. The table came from immunoSEQ multiplex PCR; TCRdb's copy has only in-frame clones and leaves some out. V, J and clone size reflect that table, while D and trimming were determined from the DNA. Of around 300,000 clones listed, around nine tenths were seen once; the top ten hold approximately 2%.

The sequence came from an older woman who had recovered from COVID-19. The chain carries TRBV5-1 and TRBJ2-3, with 8 bases aligning to TRBD2. Sequences were obtained from PBMCs or T cells enriched from blood (not recorded which). The CDR3 protein is CASSPGLAIGTDTQYF. The CDR3 region has the DNA TGCGCCAGCAGCCCCGGACTAGCCATTGGCACAGATACGCAGTATTTT.